The TCR beta chain under discussion was sequenced for a study of T cells in Graves' hyperthyroidism and ophthalmopathy. Findings and limits, study-wide: Among thyroid clonotypes expanded above 0.001, most also appeared in blood. Ophthalmopathy could be told apart from stable hyperthyroidism with a 13 V-J model.

Reasons for excluding patients were uncontrolled infection, other autoimmune disease, pregnancy or lactation. Based on clinical symptoms, serum thyroxine and TRAb, thyroid ultrasound and orbital computed tomography, diagnoses were reached. V shed 4 bases, J shed 3 bases, and the junction held 5 bases outside the gene matches. The germline CDR1 and CDR2 sequences are ENHRY and SYGVKD. The CDR3 contains 15 residues. Researchers amplified the TCR beta CDR3 regions from RNA transcripts. Carried out on the TCR CDR3, a first-round RT-PCR used the HTBI primer set. TCRdb itself ran the multiplex PCR reads through MiXCR, one entry per CDR3 protein. This sample has 450,000 to 700,000 distinct CDR3 sequences, with 35% to 55% found just once. On this clonotype: What it recognizes is unknown.

Sequenced material: peripheral blood or thyroid tissue (not recorded which). The receptor was isolated from an adult woman with Graves' disease, either hyperthyroidism or ophthalmopathy (not recorded which). The chain employs TRBV10-3 and TRBJ1-1; 10 bases match TRBD1. CDR3 amino acids: CAISGGQGPDTEAFF. The CDR3 nucleotides are TGTGCCATCAGTGGGGGACAGGGGCCGGACACTGAAGCTTTCTTT.